The T cell receptor beta chain described here comes from a study of patients and donors after allogeneic stem cell transplantation. MiXCR was run by TCRdb on the RT-PCR reads, yielding one entry per CDR3 protein. Of roughly 21,000 distinct CDR3 sequences in the sample, less than 30% are singletons; the top ten hold around 47%. The sequenced sample was blood, either unsorted or a sorted T cell fraction (not recorded which). The clonotype was recovered from a human donor who was either an allogeneic HSCT recipient or a stem cell or donor lymphocyte infusion donor (not recorded which). It is not recorded whose cells these are; they may come from a transplant donor.

The DNA for the CDR3 is TGTGCCAGCAGCTTAGTACAGGTGAACACTGAAGCTTTCTTT. It codes for CASSLVQVNTEAFF. The chain uses TRBV7-8 and TRBJ1-1, with a weak D call TRBD1 (5 bases). The CDR3 loop spans 14 amino acids. Germline V CDR1 and CDR2: SGHVS, FQNEAQ. The ends were cut back, 1 base at V and 0 bases at J, with 6 bases in the middle.